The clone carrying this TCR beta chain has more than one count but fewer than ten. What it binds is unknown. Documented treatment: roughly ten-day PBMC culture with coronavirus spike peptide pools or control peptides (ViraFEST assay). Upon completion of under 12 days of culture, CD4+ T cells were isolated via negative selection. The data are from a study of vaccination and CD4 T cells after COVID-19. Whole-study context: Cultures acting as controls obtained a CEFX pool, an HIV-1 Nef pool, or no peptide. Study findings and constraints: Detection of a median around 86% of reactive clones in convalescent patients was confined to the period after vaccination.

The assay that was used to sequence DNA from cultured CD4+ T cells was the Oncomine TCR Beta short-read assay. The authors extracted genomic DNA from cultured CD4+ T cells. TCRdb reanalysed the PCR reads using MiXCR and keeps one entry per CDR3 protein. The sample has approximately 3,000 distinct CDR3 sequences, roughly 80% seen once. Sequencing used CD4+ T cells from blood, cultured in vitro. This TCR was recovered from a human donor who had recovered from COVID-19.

The CDR3: CASSIRSLNTEAFF. The CDR3 nucleotides read TGTGCCAGCAGCATCCGGTCCTTGAACACTGAAGCTTTCTTT. The chain uses TRBV12-3 or TRBV12-4 and TRBJ1-1; no clear D gene. The CDR3 sequence is 14 residues long. V was trimmed by 6 bases and J by 0 bases, leaving 11 bases between them.